This T cell receptor (beta chain) is drawn from a study of beta chain features in type 1 diabetes. At the level of the study: Across all samples, around 98 million sorted cells were examined.

Notes on the study in general: A definitive answer on HLA type influencing TCRB rearrangement was not reached here. Compared with healthy donors, patients appeared to share more similar naive, central memory and regulatory TCRB repertoires. The study found moderately but significantly shorter TCRB CDR3s in all four CD4+ subsets of Type 1 diabetes patients.

The isolated RNA, all of it, was reverse transcribed, so expressed TCRB transcripts were what got sequenced. Using immunoSEQ multiplex PCR, the repertoire was profiled, and TCRdb retains in-frame clones only, with some absent. The sample records hundreds of thousands of clones, around 15% being singletons. Only one heparinised blood draw was taken per donor, and its volume averaged around 120 mL. To note about this clone: Antigen unknown.

V lost 2 bases and J lost 5, with 17 bases in between. The CDR3 runs 16 residues. From germline, CDR1 is SGHDT and CDR2 YYEEEE. The sequence came from a man aged 18 to 30 with type 1 diabetes. The chain employs TRBV5-6 and TRBJ1-5; tentatively, D is TRBD1 (6 bases). The sequenced sample was naive CD4+ T cells from blood. The CDR3, as DNA: TGTGCCAGCAGCTTCCGACAGGAAAGTTTCCATCAGCCCCAGCATTTT. Protein: CASSFRQESFHQPQHF.